These 7 T cell receptor beta chains were all obtained from the same sample, sequenced in a study of cytomegalovirus exposure and HLA in healthy donors. PCR amplification relied on 60 Vbeta primers (plus 13 Jbeta primers). Sequenced by immunoSEQ multiplex PCR; TCRdb stores in-frame clones only, minus some. The top ten hold approximately 3% of the sample, which has around 120,000 clones, 79% seen once. The specimen sequenced was PBMCs. The receptors shown here come from a woman aged 35 to 49 in good health and CMV-seronegative.

In this sample, this clone turned up a few times. J is TRBJ1-5 and V is TRBV2, with D tentatively TRBD1 (5 bases). The CDR3 runs 15 residues. Trimming shortened V by 11 bases and J by 1 base, and 18 bases separated the two germline ends. In germline, CDR1 is SNHLY, CDR2 FYNNEI. This chain's CDR3 is CASGGGFGSNQPQHF. Written as DNA, the CDR3 is TGTGCCTCAGGTGGGGGGTTTGGGAGCAATCAGCCCCAGCATTTT.

This clone turned up a few times. V and J are TRBV11-2 and TRBJ1-1; D is ambiguous. This CDR3 has 12 amino acids. Germline V gene sequence: CDR1 SGHAT, CDR2 FQNNGV. Trimming stripped 1 base from V and 10 bases from J, with 10 bases between. The CDR3 nucleotides read TGTGCCAGCAGCTTAGCGGTTGGGCGAGCTTTCTTT. Residues: CASSLAVGRAFF. Looking up the rest from reference TRBV11-2 and TRBJ1-1 gives the full variable domain: EAGVAQSPRYKIIEKRQSVAFWCNPISGHATLYWYQQILGQGPKLLIQFQNNGVVDDSQLPKDRFSAERLKGVDSTLKIQPAKLEDSAVYLCASSLAVGRAFFGQGTRLTVV.

The chain has TRBV4-3 and TRBJ2-7; 11 bases line up with TRBD1. Germline assignment: CDR1 LGHNA and CDR2 YSLEER. The V segment lost 0 bases and the J segment 3 bases; nucleotides outside the gene matches: 1. There are 15 residues in the CDR3. The CDR3 nucleotides are TGCGCCAGCAGCCAAGAGGGGACAGGGGGCTACGAGCAGTACTTC. Protein: CASSQEGTGGYEQYF.

The gene calls are TRBV27 and TRBJ1-5; a possible D gene is TRBD1 (5 bases). CDR3 size: 13 residues. Trimming removed 5 bases from V and 11 bases from J, with 16 bases in between. CDR1 MNHEY and CDR2 SMNVEV come from the germline V gene (reference sequence). The CDR3 bases are TGTGCCAGCAGTGAAACCTCTAGGGGAACCCAGCATTTT. The encoded protein is CASSETSRGTQHF.

This clone was counted only a few times. V usage is TRBV5-4 and J usage is TRBJ2-7; tentative D call: TRBD2 (6 bases). The CDR3 contains 15 residues. Germline V lookup: CDR1 SGHNT, CDR2 YYREEE (reference sequence). Trimming removed 4 bases at V and 0 bases at J, with 14 bases between. The CDR3 here is CASSRIWGDSYEQYF. The DNA for the CDR3 is TGTGCCAGCAGCCGGATCTGGGGGGACTCCTACGAGCAGTACTTC.

This clone showed up just once. The rearrangement uses TRBV5-6 and TRBJ2-3, with 10 bases lining up with TRBD2. The CDR3 spans 16 residues. Germline lookup yields CDR1 SGHDT and CDR2 YYEEEE. V shed 4 bases and J 2 bases; nucleotides not matched to a gene: 7. The CDR3 DNA sequence: TGTGCCAGCAGCGCCCCTCTAGCGGGAGTCACAGATACGCAGTATTTT. Translated, it gives CASSAPLAGVTDTQYF.

There are a few counts of this clone. This sequence joins TRBV7-6 and TRBJ2-5; 10 nucleotides line up with TRBD1. The J call may not be correct, given that the DNA end is closer to TRBJ2-7. Per germline, CDR1 SGHVS and CDR2 FNYEAQ. The CDR3 extends over 17 amino acids. This chain's CDR3 is CASSLSQDRGGLSEQYF. The CDR3 nucleotides are TGTGCCAGCAGCTTATCACAGGACAGGGGGGGATTAAGCGAGCAGTACTTC.